The 15 T cell receptor beta chains in this list originate from one sample, sequenced in a study of CXCR3-negative and CXCR3-positive naive CD8 T cells. TRB cDNA was prepared as libraries by UMI-labeled 5' RACE. TCRdb reprocessed the 5' RACE reads; each CDR3 protein has one entry and no DNA is given. The listing contains fewer than 80,000 distinct CDR3 sequences. Sample: naive CXCR3- CD8+ T cells from blood. Subset indicated: CD45RO-CCR7+CD27+CD95- naive CD8+ T cells lacking CXCR3 (TNR3-). These receptors were taken from a human donor in good health. Some clones in this sample may be carry-over from other donors' samples.

The V gene is TRBV27, the J gene TRBJ2-2; no DNA is available, so the TRBD1 call from TCRdb remains unchecked. The germline V gene has CDR1 MNHEY and CDR2 SMNVEV (reference sequence). The CDR3 covers 14 residues. CDR3 sequence reads: CASSAPGQTGELFF.

The rearrangement uses TRBV6-6 and TRBJ1-5; the TRBD1 assignment by TCRdb is unverifiable without DNA. Germline CDR1 and CDR2: MNHNY and SVGAGI (reference sequence). The CDR3 sequence is 17 residues long. The CDR3 sequence: CASSYIVTGDSNQPQHF.

The chain couples TRBV12-3 or TRBV12-4 to TRBJ2-1. This CDR3 has 15 amino acids. The CDR3 reads CASSFNGQVVNEQFF.

The chain employs TRBV5-1 and TRBJ2-7; TCRdb returns TRBD2, unconfirmable since there is no DNA. The CDR3 is 16 amino acids. Germline V gene lookup returns CDR1 SGHRS and CDR2 YFSETQ. This CDR3 is CASSDGLAGGTYEQYF.

The chain is built from TRBV29-1 and TRBJ2-7; the D call from TCRdb, TRBD1, cannot be confirmed without DNA. The CDR3 loop spans 13 amino acids. Germline V CDR1 and CDR2: SQVTM, ANQGSEA. CDR3 protein: CSVVGQDSYEQYF.

The chain recombines TRBV29-1 with TRBJ2-7. This CDR3 spans 12 amino acids. Per the germline V gene, CDR1 is SQVTM and CDR2 is ANQGSEA. CDR3 residues: CSVGTDTYEQYF.

CDR3 amino acids: CASSFLLGHEQYF. The rearrangement links TRBV27 to TRBJ2-7; absent DNA, TCRdb's TRBD1 call cannot be checked. CDR3 length: 13 amino acids. The germline V gene has CDR1 MNHEY and CDR2 SMNVEV (reference sequence).

V and J are TRBV29-1 and TRBJ2-1; TCRdb lists TRBD2, though no DNA is available to test this call. The V gene's germline CDR1 is SQVTM and CDR2 ANQGSEA. CDR3 length: 15 amino acids. CDR3 amino acids: CSVTARERRYNEQFF.

This CDR3 is CASSEAVSYEQYF. The chain has TRBV6-1 and TRBJ2-7. CDR3 size: 13 residues. In germline, CDR1 is MNHNS, CDR2 SASEGT.

The CDR3 sequence: CASSYSTGSSYEQYF. The rearrangement joins TRBV6-5 to TRBJ2-7; the TCRdb call, TRBD1, lacks DNA for checking. Germline V gives CDR1 MNHEY, CDR2 SVGAGI. The CDR3 contains 15 residues.

The V and J genes are TRBV29-1 and TRBJ2-2. Germline V CDR1 and CDR2: SQVTM, ANQGSEA. The CDR3 totals 12 residues. The CDR3 is CSVPIGTGELFF.

The gene calls are TRBV11-2 and TRBJ2-7; TCRdb designates TRBD1, a call that cannot be tested without DNA. This CDR3 is 14 amino acids long. Germline V gene data show CDR1 as SGHAT and CDR2 as FQNNGV. The CDR3 protein is CASSFFGGDYEQYF.

This chain connects TRBV7-8 to TRBJ2-1; TCRdb reports TRBD1, a call that lacks DNA to check it against. This CDR3 is 16 amino acids long. The germline V gene has CDR1 SGHVS and CDR2 FQNEAQ. CDR3 sequence reads: CASSSGTGSSYNEQFF.

V gene TRBV18 combines with J gene TRBJ2-7; TCRdb's D call of TRBD2 is untestable without DNA. Germline loops: CDR1 KGHSH, CDR2 LQKENI. This CDR3 has 17 residues. The CDR3 sequence is CASSPPPSSGRAYEQYF.

The rearrangement joins TRBV6-1 to TRBJ2-1; TCRdb calls TRBD2, which cannot be checked without DNA. In germline, CDR1 is MNHNS, CDR2 SASEGT. The CDR3 runs to 18 residues. CDR3 region: CASSELLAGDPSYNEQFF.